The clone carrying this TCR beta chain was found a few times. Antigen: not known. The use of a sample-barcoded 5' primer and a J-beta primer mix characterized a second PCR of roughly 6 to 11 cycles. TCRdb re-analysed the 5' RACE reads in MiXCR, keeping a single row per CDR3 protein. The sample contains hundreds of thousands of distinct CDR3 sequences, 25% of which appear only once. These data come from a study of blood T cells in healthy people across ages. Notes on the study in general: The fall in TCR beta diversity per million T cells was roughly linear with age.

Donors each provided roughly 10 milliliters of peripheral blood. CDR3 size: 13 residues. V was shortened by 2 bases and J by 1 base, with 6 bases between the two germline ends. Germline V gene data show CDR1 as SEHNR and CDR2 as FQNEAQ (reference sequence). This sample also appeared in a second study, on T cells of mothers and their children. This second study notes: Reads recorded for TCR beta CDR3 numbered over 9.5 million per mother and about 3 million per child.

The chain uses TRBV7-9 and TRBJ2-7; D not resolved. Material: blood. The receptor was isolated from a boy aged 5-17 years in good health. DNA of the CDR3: TGTGCCAGCAGCTTACCCACTTCCTACGAGCAGTACTTC. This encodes CASSLPTSYEQYF.